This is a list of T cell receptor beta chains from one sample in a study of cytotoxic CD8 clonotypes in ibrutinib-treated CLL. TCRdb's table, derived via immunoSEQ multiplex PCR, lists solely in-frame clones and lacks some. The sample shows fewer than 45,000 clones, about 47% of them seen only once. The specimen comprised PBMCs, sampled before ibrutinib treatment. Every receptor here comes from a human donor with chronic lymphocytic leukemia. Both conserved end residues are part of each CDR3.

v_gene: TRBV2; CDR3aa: CASTPGGGVGETQYF
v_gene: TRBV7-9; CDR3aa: CASSIQGPLRKLFF
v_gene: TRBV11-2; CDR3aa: CASSLSGSHNYGYTF
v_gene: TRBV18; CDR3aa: CASSPGQSEQYF
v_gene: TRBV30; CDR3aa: CAWSPGETQYF
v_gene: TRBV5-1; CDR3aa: CASSRGTDSNQPQHF
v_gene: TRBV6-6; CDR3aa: CASSYLAPGGSEAFF
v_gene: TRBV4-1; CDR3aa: CASSQDRTGLGYEQYF
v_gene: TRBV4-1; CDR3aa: CASSQAGGVGGELFF
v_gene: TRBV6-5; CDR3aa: CASSPGQGNTGELFF
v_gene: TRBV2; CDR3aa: CASSELITGELFF
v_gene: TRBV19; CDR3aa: CASSMGTYEQYF
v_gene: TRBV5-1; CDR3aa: CASSSRPGTSGGGSTDTQYF
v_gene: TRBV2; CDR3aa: CASSETAGTGGDGYTF
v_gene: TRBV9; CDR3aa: CASSVTQGSGELFF
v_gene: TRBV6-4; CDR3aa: CASKGKRSPLHF
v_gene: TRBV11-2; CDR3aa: CASSQGTSGHGYTF
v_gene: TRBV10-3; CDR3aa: CAISERLAGDNEQFF
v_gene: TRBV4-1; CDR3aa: CASSQEGRGRTGELFF
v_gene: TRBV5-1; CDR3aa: CASSTGTGSYNEQFF
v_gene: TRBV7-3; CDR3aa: CASSLALAGGQDTQYF
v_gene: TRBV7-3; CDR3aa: CASSPGRGSREQYF
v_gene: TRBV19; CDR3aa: CASSDPGTGSWSYNSPLHF
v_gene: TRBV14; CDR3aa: CASTPTLGGTRTSYNEQFF
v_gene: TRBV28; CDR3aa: CASSTPSGGVSYNEQFF
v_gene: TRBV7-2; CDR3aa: CASSYGTLEAFF
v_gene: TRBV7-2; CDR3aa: CASSLMGQGNSPLHF
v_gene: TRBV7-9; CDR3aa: CASRRENQPQHF
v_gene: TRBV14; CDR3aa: CASSQGVLAEETQYF
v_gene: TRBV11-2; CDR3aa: CASSFSPGPRDKAFF
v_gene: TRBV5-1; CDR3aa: CASSYGTSGGLGRDTQYF
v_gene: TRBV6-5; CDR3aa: CASSYEGTTNEKLFF
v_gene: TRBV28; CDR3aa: CASKLQGYYGYTF
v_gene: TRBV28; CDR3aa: CASSYSVLREKLFF
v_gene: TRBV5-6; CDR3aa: CASSLAGPETQYF
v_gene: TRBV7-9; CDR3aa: CASRNSYEQYF
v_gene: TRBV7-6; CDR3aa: CASSPSGRGDPDYNEQFF
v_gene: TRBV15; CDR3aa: CATSRGSGRGHETQYF
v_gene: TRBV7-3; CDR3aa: CASSPEGGRGYGYTF
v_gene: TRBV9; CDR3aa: CASSATGGYEQYF
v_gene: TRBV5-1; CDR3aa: CASSLVAGQRSGYTF
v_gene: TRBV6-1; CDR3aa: CASSAQGRTEAFF
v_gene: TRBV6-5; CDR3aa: CASSYYGGQGPYGYTF
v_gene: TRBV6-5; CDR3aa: CASSYAQGEYGYTF
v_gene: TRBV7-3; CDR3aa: CASSLRFRDRGLQETQYF
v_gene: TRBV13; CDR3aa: CASSLTGGSYEQYF
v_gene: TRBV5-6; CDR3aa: CASSSTSTGDLSYEQYF
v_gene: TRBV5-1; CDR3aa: CASSLGLTGTYEQYF
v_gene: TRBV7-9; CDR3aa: CASTMSVGTAQETQYF
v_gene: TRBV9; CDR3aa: CASSGRQGNWEQYF
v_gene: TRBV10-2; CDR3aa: CASATGLGQPQHF
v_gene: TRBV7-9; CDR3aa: CASSLNRAGGDTF
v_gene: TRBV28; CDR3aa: CASSSSRGLGYGYTF
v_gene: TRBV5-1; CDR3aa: CASSLGVGDQPQHF
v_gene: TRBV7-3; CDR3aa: CASSPSGDGGYTF
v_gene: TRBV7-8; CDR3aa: CASSSGPRGNEQFF
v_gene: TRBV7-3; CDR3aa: CASSLLAGTDTQYF